This T cell receptor beta chain was retrieved from a study of human T cells and chemical hapten exposure. It was the library that attached unique molecular identifiers to individual cDNA molecules. TCRdb reprocessed the RACE reads with MiXCR, giving one entry per CDR3 protein. The sample holds 200,000 to 300,000 distinct CDR3 sequences, over 8% seen once. Described time point: pre-sensitization, week 0. Treatment meaning: therapeutic diphenylcyclopropenone sensitization with weekly scalp DPC. This receptor was taken from a woman in her forties with alopecia areata. Some clones in this sample may be carry-over from other donors' samples. This material consisted of whole blood, taken in connection with sensitization to the hapten diphenylcyclopropenone (DPC).

The CDR3 DNA follows: TGTGCCAGCAGTTCCGGACAGGGGATGACCGGGGAGCTGTTTTTT. Amino acid sequence: CASSSGQGMTGELFF. J is TRBJ2-2 and V is TRBV6-5; TRBD1 matches 9 bases. This CDR3 region has 15 residues. V gave up 4 bases and J gave up 5 bases; unmatched junction bases: 5. Germline assignment: CDR1 MNHEY and CDR2 SVGAGI.